This T cell receptor (beta chain) is from a study of T cells in Graves' hyperthyroidism and ophthalmopathy. About the research overall: The authors collected peripheral blood at initial diagnosis, before any treatment. Whole-study findings and limits: Ophthalmopathy was model-predicted a median about 6 months pre-onset.

From RNA transcripts, TCR beta CDR3 regions were amplified. Using the HTBI primer set, a first-round RT-PCR was run on the TCR CDR3. TCRdb recomputed calls from the multiplex PCR reads with MiXCR, one row per CDR3 protein. The top ten clones hold around 9.3% of a sample with hundreds of thousands of distinct CDR3 sequences, approximately 40% of them seen once. An absence of ophthalmopathy progression within 18 months meant stable Graves' hyperthyroidism. Diagnoses rested on clinical symptoms, serum thyroxine and TRAb, thyroid ultrasound and orbital computed tomography. CDR3 length: 14 amino acids. Trimming took 3 bases from V and 2 from J, leaving 11 bases between them. Germline loops: CDR1 SGHTA, CDR2 FQGNSA. This clonotype was found a few times. Its antigen is currently unknown.

Sequenced material: blood. The chain couples TRBV7-2 to TRBJ2-7; TRBD2 might be the D (6 bases). This receptor was obtained from a man between 18 and 29 years old with Graves' hyperthyroidism. In nucleotides, the CDR3 is TGTGCCAGCAGCTTCAAGCGGGCCACCTACGAGCAGTACTTC. Amino acid sequence: CASSFKRATYEQYF. The whole variable domain, remainder taken from reference TRBV7-2 and TRBJ2-7, is GAGVSQSPSNKVTEKGKDVELRCDPISGHTALYWYRQSLGQGLEFLIYFQGNSAPDKSGLPSDRFSAERTGGSVSTLTIQRTQQEDSAVYLCASSFKRATYEQYFGPGTRLTVT.